This T cell receptor beta chain was captured by sequencing in a study of blood T cell repertoires in COVID-19. This clone was recorded once. Sequenced by immunoSEQ multiplex PCR; TCRdb stores in-frame clones only, minus some. The table records 80,000 to 100,000 clones, about 90% of them present only once. The CDR3 runs 15 residues. In germline, CDR1 is SGHNT, CDR2 YYREEE (reference sequence). J lost 2 bases, V lost 2 bases, and 1 base had no gene match. Input material: peripheral blood. V gene TRBV5-4 combines with J gene TRBJ2-1; TRBD1 matches 10 bases. The source is a man between 65 and 80 years old with acute or convalescent COVID-19. The CDR3 bases are TGTGCCAGCAGCTTAGGGACAGGGGCCTACAATGAGCAGTTCTTC. The encoded protein is CASSLGTGAYNEQFF.